This record looks at one TCR beta chain sequence and its context. Its antigen remains unknown. The entry originates in a study of cytomegalovirus exposure and HLA in healthy donors. Primers: 60 Vbeta forward and 13 Jbeta reverse. Using immunoSEQ multiplex PCR, the repertoire was profiled, and TCRdb retains in-frame clones only, with some absent. This sample's clone table lists fewer than 150,000 clones. Germline V gives CDR1 MNHEY, CDR2 SMNVEV (reference sequence). Trimming removed 5 bases at V and 5 bases at J, with 16 bases between. The CDR3 has 15 amino acids. Notes on the study in general: Reports described diagnosis of cytomegalovirus status by the classifier as highly specific and sensitive.

V gene TRBV27 combines with J gene TRBJ1-5; D remains unclear. The specimen was PBMCs. This TCR derives from an older woman in good health and CMV-seronegative. Written as DNA, the CDR3 is TGTGCCAGCAGTCCCGTAGCGGGAACCTATCAGCCCCAGCATTTT. As protein: CASSPVAGTYQPQHF.